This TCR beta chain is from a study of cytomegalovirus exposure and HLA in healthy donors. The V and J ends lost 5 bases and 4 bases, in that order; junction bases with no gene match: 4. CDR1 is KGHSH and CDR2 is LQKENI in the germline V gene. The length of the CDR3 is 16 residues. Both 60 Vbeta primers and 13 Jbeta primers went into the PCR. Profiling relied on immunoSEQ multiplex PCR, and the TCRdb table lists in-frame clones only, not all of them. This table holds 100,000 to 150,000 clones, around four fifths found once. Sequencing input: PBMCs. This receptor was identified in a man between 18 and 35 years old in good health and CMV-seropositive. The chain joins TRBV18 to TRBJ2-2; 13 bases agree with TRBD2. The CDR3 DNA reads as TGTGCCAGCTCAGACGGGACTAGCGGGGCCACCGGGGAGCTGTTTTTT. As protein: CASSDGTSGATGELFF.